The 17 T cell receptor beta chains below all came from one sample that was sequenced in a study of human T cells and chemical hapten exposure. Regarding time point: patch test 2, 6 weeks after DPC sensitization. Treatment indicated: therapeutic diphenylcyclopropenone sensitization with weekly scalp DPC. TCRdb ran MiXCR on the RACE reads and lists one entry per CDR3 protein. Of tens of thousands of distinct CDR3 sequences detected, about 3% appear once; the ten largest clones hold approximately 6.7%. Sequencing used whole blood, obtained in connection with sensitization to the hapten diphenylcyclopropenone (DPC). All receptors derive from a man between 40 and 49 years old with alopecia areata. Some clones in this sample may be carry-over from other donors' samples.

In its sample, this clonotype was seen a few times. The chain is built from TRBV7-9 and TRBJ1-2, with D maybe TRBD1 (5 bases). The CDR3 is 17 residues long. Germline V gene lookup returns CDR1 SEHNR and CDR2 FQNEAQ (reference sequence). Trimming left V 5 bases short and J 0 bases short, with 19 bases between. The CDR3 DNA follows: TGTGCCAGCAGCAGCCGGGGACGGACTTTTACTAACTATGGCTACACCTTC. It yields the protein CASSSRGRTFTNYGYTF.

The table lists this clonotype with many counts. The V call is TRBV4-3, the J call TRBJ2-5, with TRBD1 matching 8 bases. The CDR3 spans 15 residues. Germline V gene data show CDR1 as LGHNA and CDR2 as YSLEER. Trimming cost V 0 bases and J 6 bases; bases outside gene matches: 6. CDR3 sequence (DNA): TGCGCCAGCAGCCAAGAAAACTCCAGGGGGCAGACCCAGTACTTC. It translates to CASSQENSRGQTQYF.

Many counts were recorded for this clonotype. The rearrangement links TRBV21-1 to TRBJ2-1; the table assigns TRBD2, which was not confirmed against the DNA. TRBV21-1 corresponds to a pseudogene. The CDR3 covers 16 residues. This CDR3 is CASSKGNGAGESEQFF. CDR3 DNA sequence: TGTGCCAGCAGCAAAGGAAATGGAGCGGGAGAGAGCGAGCAGTTCTTC.

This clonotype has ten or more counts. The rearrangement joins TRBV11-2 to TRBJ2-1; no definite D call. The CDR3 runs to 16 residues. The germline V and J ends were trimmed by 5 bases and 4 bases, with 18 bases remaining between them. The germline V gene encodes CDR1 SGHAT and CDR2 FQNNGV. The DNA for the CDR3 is TGTGCCAGCAGCGAACGGACCCTAACTCCTTACAATGAGCAGTTCTTC. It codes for CASSERTLTPYNEQFF. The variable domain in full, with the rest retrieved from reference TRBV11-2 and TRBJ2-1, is EAGVAQSPRYKIIEKRQSVAFWCNPISGHATLYWYQQILGQGPKLLIQFQNNGVVDDSQLPKDRFSAERLKGVDSTLKIQPAKLEDSAVYLCASSERTLTPYNEQFFGPGTRLTVL.

CDR3 nucleotide sequence: TGTGCCAGCAGCTCTAGGGACAGGGGGCTAAGGGGAACAGATACGCAGTATTTT. The encoded protein is CASSSRDRGLRGTDTQYF. J is TRBJ2-3 and V is TRBV7-8, with 12 bases matching TRBD1. V trimming: 4 bases; J trimming: 3 bases; junction bases outside the gene matches: 11. The CDR3 covers 18 residues. Germline V gene sequence: CDR1 SGHVS, CDR2 FQNEAQ.

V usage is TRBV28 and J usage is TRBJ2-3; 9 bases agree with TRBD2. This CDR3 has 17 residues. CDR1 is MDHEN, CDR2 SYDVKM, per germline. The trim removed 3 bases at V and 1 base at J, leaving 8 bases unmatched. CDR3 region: CASSFGSSGRGTDTQYF. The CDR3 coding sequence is TGTGCCAGCAGTTTTGGGAGTAGCGGGAGAGGCACAGATACGCAGTATTTT.

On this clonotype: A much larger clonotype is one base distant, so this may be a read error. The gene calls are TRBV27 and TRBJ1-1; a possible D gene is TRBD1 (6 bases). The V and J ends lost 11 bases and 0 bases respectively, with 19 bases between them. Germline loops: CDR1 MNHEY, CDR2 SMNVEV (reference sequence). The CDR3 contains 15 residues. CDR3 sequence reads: CAGGPRRYMNTEAFF. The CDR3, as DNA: TGTGCCGGGGGGCCCCGCAGGTATATGAACACTGAAGCTTTCTTT.

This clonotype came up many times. The CDR3 sequence: CSAPPHGAGTDTQYF. For the CDR3, the DNA is TGCAGTGCCCCACCCCACGGGGCGGGCACAGATACGCAGTATTTT. The rearrangement uses TRBV20-1 and TRBJ2-3; D possibly uses TRBD1 or TRBD2 (5 bases each). The CDR3 totals 15 residues. CDR1 DFQATT and CDR2 SNEGSKA come from the germline V gene (reference sequence). Trimming left V 6 bases short and J 1 base short, with 17 bases between.

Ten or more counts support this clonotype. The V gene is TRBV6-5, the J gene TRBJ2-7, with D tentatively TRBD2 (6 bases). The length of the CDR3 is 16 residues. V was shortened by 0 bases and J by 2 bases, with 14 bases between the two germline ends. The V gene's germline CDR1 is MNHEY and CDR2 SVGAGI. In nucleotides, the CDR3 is TGTGCCAGCAGTTACTCGGGAGGCCAAGTAACCTACGAGCAGTACTTC. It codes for CASSYSGGQVTYEQYF.

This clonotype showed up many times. CDR3 sequence: CASSFKGGYNEQFF. Here the CDR3 DNA reads TGCGCCAGCAGCTTCAAAGGGGGATACAATGAGCAGTTCTTC. J is TRBJ2-1 and V is TRBV5-1, with a tentative D call TRBD1 (6 bases). V was trimmed by 2 bases and J by 4 bases, leaving 10 bases between them. Germline V gives CDR1 SGHRS, CDR2 YFSETQ. The CDR3 runs to 14 residues.

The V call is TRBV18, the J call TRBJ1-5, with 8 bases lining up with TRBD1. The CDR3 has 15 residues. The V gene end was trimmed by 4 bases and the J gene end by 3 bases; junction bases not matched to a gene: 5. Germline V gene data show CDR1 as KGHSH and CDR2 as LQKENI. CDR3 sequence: CASSRGQVSNQPQHF. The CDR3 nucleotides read TGTGCCAGCTCACGGGGACAGGTTTCCAATCAGCCCCAGCATTTT.

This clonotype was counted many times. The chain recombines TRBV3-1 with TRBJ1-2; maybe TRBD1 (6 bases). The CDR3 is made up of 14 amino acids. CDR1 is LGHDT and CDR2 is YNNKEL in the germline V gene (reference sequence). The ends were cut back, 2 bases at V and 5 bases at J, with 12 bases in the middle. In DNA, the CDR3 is TGTGCCAGCAGCCAATTCGGGACACCGTATGGCTACACCTTC. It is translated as CASSQFGTPYGYTF. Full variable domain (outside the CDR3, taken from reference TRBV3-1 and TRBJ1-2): DTAVSQTPKYLVTQMGNDKSIKCEQNLGHDTMYWYKQDSKKFLKIMFSYNNKELIINETVPNRFSPKSPDKAHLNLHINSLELGDSAVYFCASSQFGTPYGYTFGSGTRLTVV.

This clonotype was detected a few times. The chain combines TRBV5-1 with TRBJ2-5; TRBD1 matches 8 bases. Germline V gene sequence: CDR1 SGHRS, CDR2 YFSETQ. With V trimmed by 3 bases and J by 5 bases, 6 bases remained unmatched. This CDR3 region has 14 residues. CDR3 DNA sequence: TGCGCCAGCAGCTCAGGGGGCGCGAGCGAGACCCAGTACTTC. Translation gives CASSSGGASETQYF.

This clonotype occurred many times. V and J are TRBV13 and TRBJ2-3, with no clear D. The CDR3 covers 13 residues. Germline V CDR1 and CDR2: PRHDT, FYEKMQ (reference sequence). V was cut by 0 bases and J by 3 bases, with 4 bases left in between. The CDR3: CASSLGETDTQYF. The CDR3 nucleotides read TGTGCCAGCAGCTTAGGCGAGACAGATACGCAGTATTTT.

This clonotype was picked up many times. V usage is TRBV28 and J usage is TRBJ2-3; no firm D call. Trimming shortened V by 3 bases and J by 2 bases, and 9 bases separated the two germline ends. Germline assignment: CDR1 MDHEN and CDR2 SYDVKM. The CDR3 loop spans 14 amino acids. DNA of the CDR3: TGTGCCAGCAGTTTGGCCAGGCTCACAGATACGCAGTATTTT. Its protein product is CASSLARLTDTQYF. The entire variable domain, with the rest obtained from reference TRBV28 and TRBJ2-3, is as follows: DVKVTQSSRYLVKRTGEKVFLECVQDMDHENMFWYRQDPGLGLRLIYFSYDVKMKEKGDIPEGYSVSREKKERFSLILESASTNQTSMYLCASSLARLTDTQYFGPGTRLTVL.

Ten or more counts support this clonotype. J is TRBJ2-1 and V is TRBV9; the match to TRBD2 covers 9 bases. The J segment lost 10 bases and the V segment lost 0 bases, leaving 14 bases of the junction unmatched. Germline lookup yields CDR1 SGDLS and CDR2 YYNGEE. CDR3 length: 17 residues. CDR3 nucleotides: TGTGCCAGCAGCGTAGCTAGGGGACTAGCCCGGGTAGAGGAGCAGTTCTTC. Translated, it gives CASSVARGLARVEEQFF. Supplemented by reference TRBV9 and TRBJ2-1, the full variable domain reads DSGVTQTPKHLITATGQRVTLRCSPRSGDLSVYWYQQSLDQGLQFLIQYYNGEERAKGNILERFSAQQFPDLHSELNLSSLELGDSALYFCASSVARGLARVEEQFFGPGTRLTVL.

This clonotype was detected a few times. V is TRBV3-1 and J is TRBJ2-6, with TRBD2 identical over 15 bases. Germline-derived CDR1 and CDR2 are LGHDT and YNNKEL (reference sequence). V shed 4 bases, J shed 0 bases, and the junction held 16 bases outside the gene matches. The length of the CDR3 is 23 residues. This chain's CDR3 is CASSLLGRGLAGGLLSGANVLTF. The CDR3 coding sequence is TGTGCCAGCAGCCTCTTAGGAAGAGGACTAGCGGGAGGGCTTCTCTCTGGGGCCAACGTCCTGACTTTC.